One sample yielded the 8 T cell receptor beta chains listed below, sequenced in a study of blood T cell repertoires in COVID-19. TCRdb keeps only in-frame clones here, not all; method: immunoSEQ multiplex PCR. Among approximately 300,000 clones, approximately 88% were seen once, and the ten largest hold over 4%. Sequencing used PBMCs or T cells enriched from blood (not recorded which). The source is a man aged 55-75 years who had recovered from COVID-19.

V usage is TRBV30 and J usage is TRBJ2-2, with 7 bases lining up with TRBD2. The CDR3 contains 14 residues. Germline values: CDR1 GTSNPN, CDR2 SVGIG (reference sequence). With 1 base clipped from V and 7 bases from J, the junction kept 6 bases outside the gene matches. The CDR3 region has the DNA TGTGCCTGGAGTGCCGGGGGGTGGGGCGGGGAGCTGTTTTTT. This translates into CAWSAGGWGGELFF. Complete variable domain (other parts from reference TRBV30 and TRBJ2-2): SQTIHQWPATLVQPVGSPLSLECTVEGTSNPNLYWYRQAAGRGLQLLFYSVGIGQISSEVPQNLSASRPQDRQFILSSKKLLLSDSGFYLCAWSAGGWGGELFFGEGSRLTVL.

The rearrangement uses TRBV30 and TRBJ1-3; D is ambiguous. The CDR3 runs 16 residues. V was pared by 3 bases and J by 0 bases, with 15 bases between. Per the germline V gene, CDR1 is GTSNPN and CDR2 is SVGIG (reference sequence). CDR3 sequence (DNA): TGTGCCTGGAGCCCCTTTGGGCAGAACTCTGGAAACACCATATATTTT. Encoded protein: CAWSPFGQNSGNTIYF.

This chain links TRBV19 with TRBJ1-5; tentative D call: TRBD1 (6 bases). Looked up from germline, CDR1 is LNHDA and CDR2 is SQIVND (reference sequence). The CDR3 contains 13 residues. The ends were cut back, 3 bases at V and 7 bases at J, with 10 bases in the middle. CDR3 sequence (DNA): TGTGCCAGTAGTATGAGGGGGACGCAGCCCCAGCATTTT. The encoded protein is CASSMRGTQPQHF.

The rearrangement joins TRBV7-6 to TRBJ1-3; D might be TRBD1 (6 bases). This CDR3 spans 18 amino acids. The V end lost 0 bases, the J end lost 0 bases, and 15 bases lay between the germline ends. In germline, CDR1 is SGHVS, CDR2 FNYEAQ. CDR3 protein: CASSLAIGGAGSGNTIYF. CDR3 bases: TGTGCCAGCAGCTTAGCGATTGGGGGGGCTGGCTCTGGAAACACCATATATTTT. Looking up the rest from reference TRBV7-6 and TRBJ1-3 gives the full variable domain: GAGVSQSPRYKVTKRGQDVALRCDPISGHVSLYWYRQALGQGPEFLTYFNYEAQQDKSGLPNDRFSAERPEGSISTLTIQRTEQRDSAMYRCASSLAIGGAGSGNTIYFGEGSWLTVV.

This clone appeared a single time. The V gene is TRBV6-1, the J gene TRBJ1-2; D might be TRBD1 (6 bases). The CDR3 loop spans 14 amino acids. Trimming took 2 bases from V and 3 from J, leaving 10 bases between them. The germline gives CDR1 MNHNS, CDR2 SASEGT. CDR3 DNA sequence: TGTGCCAGCAGTGAACAGGGGCGATACTATGGCTACACCTTC. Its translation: CASSEQGRYYGYTF.

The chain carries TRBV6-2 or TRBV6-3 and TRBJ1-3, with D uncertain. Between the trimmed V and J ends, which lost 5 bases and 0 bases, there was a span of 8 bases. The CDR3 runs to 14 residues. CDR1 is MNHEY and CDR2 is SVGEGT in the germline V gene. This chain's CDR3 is CASSQESSGNTIYF. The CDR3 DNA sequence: TGTGCCAGCAGTCAAGAGAGCTCTGGAAACACCATATATTTT.

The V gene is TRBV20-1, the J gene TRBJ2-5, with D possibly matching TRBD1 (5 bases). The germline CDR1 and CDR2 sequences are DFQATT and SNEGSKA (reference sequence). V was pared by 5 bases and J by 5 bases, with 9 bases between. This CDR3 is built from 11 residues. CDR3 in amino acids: CSAGKGETQYF. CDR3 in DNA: TGCAGTGCTGGGAAGGGGGAGACCCAGTACTTC.

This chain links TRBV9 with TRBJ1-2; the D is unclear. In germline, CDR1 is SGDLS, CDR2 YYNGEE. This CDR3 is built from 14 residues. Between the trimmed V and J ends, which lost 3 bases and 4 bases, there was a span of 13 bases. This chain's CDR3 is CASSARHEGYGYTF. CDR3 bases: TGTGCCAGCAGCGCCCGACATGAGGGCTATGGCTACACCTTC. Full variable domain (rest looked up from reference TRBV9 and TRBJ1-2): DSGVTQTPKHLITATGQRVTLRCSPRSGDLSVYWYQQSLDQGLQFLIQYYNGEERAKGNILERFSAQQFPDLHSELNLSSLELGDSALYFCASSARHEGYGYTFGSGTRLTVV.